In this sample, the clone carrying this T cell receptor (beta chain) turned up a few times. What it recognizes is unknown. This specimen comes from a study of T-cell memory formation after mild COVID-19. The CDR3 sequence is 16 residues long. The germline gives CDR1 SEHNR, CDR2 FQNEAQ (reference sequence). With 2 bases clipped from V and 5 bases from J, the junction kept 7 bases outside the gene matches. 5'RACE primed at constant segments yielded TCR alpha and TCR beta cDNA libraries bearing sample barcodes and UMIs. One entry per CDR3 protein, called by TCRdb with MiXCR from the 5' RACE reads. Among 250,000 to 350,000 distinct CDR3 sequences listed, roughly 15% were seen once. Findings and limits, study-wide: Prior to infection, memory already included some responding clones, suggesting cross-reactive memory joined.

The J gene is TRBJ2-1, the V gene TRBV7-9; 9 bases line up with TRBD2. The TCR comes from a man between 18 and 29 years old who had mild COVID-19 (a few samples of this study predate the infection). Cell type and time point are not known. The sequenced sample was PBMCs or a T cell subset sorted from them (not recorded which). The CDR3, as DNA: TGTGCCAGCAGCTTACGGGCTAGCGGGGCAAACAATGAGCAGTTCTTC. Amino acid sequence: CASSLRASGANNEQFF.